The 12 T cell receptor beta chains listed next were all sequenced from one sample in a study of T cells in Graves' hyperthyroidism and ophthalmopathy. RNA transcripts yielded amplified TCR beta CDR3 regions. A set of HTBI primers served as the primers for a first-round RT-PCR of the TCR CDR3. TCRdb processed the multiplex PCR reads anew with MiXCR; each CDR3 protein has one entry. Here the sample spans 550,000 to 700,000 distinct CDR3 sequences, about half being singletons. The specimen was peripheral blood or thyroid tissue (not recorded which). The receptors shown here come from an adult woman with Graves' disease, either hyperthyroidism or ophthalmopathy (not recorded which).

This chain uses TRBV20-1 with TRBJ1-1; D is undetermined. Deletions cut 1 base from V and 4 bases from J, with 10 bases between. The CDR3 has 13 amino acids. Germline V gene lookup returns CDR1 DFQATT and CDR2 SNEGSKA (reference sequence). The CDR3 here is CSARAGMVTEAFF. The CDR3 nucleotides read TGCAGTGCTAGAGCCGGGATGGTCACTGAAGCTTTCTTT.

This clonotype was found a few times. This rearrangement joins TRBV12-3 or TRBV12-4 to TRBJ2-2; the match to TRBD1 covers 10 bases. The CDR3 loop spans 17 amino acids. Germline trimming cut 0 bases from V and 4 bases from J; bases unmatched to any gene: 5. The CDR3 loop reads CASSLAGTGVVTGELFF. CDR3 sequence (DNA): TGTGCCAGCAGTTTAGCCGGGACAGGGGTCGTCACCGGGGAGCTGTTTTTT.

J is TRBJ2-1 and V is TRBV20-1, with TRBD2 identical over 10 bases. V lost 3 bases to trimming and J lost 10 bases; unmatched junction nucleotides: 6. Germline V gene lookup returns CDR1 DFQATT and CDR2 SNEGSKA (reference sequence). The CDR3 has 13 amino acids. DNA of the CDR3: TGCAGTGCTAGGAGCCTAGCGGGAGCCGAGCAGTTCTTC. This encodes CSARSLAGAEQFF.

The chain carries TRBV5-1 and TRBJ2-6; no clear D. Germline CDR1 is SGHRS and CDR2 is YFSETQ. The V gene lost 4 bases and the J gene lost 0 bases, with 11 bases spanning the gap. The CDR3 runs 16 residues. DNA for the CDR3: TGCGCCAGCAGCCAGGACCCGTACTCTGGGGCCAACGTCCTGACTTTC. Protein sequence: CASSQDPYSGANVLTF.

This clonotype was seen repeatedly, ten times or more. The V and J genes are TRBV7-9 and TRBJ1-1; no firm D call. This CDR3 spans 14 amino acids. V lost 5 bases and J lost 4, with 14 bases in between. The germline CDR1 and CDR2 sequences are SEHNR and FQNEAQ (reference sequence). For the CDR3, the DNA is TGTGCCAGCAGCCCCGAAATTCTGGGCACTGAAGCTTTCTTT. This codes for CASSPEILGTEAFF.

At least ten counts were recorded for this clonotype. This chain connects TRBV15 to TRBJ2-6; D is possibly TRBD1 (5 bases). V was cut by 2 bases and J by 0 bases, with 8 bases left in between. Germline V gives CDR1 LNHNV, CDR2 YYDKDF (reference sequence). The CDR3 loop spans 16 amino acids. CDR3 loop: CATSRIGDSGANVLTF. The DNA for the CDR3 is TGTGCCACCAGCAGAATAGGGGACTCTGGGGCCAACGTCCTGACTTTC. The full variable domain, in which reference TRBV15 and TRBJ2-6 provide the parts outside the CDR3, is DAMVIQNPRYQVTQFGKPVTLSCSQTLNHNVMYWYQQKSSQAPKLLFHYYDKDFNNEADTPDNFQSRRPNTSFCFLDIRSPGLGDTAMYLCATSRIGDSGANVLTFGAGSRLTVL.

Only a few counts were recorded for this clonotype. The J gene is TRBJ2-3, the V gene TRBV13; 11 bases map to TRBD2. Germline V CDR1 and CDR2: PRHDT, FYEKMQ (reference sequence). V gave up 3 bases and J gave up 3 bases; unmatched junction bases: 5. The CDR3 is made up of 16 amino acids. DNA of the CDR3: TGTGCCAGCAGCTTGGAGGCTAGCGGGAGGACAGATACGCAGTATTTT. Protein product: CASSLEASGRTDTQYF.

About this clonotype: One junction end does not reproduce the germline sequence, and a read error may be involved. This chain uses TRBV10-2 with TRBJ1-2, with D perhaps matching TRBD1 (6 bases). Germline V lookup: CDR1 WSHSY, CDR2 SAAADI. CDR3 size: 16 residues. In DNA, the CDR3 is TGTGCCAGCAGTGATCTCCGGACAGCGCTTAACTATGGCTACACCTTC. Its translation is CASSDLRTALNYGYTF.

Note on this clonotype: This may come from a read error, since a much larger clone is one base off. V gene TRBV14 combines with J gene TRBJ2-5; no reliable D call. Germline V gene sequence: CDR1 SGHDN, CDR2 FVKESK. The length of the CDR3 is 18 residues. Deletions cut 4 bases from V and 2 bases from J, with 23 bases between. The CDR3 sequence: CASSLESQIRTLQETQYF. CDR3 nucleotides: TGTGCCAGCAGCCTAGAGTCTCAGATCAGGACGTTGCAAGAGACCCAGTACTTC.

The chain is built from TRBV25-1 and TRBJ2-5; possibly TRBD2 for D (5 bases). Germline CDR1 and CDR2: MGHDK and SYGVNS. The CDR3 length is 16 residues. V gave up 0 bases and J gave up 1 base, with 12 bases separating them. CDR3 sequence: CASSEYVRGSQETQYF. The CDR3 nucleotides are TGTGCCAGCAGTGAATATGTGAGAGGGTCCCAAGAGACCCAGTACTTC.

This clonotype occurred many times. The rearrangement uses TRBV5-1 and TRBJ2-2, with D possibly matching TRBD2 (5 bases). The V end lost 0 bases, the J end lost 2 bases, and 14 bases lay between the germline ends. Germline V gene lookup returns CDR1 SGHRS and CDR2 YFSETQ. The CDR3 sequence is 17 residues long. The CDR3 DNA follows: TGCGCCAGCAGCTTGGGGGTTCGTGGGAGAAACACCGGGGAGCTGTTTTTT. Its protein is CASSLGVRGRNTGELFF.

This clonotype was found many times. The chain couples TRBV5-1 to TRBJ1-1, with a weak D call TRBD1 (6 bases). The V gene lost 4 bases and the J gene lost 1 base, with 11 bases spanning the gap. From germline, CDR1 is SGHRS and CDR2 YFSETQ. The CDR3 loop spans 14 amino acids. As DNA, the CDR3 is TGCGCCAGCAGCCAAGGGGGGGCGAACACTGAAGCTTTCTTT. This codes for CASSQGGANTEAFF.